This TCR beta chain was sequenced in a study of T cell repertoires in cytomegalovirus infection. Looking at the study overall: CMV infection plus the matching HLA type was flagged by public TCR beta signatures. Study-level points and caveats: Carriers of CMV plus the relevant HLA were identified by cumulative public TCR beta family frequency. Dominating the ex vivo response were HLA-C-restricted CMV-specific TCR beta clonotypes.

TCRdb passed the reads through MiXCR, listing each CDR3 protein once. The sample contains fewer than 550,000 distinct CDR3 sequences, roughly 30% of which appear only once. The CDR3 contains 13 residues. Trimming removed 7 bases at V and 5 bases at J, with 11 bases between. Per the germline V gene, CDR1 is MNHNY and CDR2 is SVGAGI (reference sequence). Note on this clonotype: Its matching antigen is unknown.

What was sequenced was PBMCs. The chain combines TRBV6-6 with TRBJ2-2, with D tentatively TRBD2 (5 bases). This TCR was recovered from a human donor in good health (CMV status not recorded). Some clones in this sample may be carry-over from other donors' samples. CDR3 sequence (DNA): TGTGCCAGCAACAACGGAGGAACCGGGGAGCTGTTTTTT. Its protein product is CASNNGGTGELFF.